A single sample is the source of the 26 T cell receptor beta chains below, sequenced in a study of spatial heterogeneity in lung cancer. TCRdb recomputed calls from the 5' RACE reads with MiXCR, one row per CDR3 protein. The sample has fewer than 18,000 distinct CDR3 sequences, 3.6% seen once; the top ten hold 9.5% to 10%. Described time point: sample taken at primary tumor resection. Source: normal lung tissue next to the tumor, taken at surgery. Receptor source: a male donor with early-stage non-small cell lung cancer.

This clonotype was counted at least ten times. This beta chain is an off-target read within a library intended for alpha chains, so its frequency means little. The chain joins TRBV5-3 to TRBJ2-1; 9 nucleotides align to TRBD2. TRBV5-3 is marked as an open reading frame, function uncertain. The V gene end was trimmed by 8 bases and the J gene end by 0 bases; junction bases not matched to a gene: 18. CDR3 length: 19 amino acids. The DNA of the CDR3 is TGTGCCAGTCTAATTTTGCGGGAGGGCCTTTTAAGCTCCTACAATGAGCAGTTCTTC. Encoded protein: CASLILREGLLSSYNEQFF.

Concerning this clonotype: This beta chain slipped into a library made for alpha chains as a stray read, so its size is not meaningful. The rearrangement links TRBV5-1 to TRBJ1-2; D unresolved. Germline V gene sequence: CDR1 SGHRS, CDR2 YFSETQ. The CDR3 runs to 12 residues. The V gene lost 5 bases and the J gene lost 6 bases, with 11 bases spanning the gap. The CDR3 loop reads CASREGPHGYTF. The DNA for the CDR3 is TGCGCCAGCAGGGAAGGTCCTCATGGCTACACCTTC.

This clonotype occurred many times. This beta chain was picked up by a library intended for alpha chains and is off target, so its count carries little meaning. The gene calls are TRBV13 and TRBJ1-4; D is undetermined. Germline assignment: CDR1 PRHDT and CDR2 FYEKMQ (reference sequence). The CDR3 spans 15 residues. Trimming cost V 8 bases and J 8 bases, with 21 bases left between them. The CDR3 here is CASRRDGIDGEKLFF. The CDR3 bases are TGTGCCAGCCGTCGTGACGGGATCGACGGCGAAAAACTGTTTTTT.

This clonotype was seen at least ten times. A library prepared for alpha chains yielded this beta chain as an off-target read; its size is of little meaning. The DNA for the CDR3 is TGTGCCAGCAGCTTTGGGACAGGGCTGGACGAGCAGTACTTC. This codes for CASSFGTGLDEQYF. V gene TRBV7-6 combines with J gene TRBJ2-7, with TRBD1 matching over 9 bases. V dropped 3 bases and J dropped 5; count of bases not matched to a gene: 5. The CDR3 is made up of 14 amino acids. Per the germline V gene, CDR1 is SGHVS and CDR2 is FNYEAQ. Full variable domain (missing parts from reference TRBV7-6 and TRBJ2-7): GAGVSQSPRYKVTKRGQDVALRCDPISGHVSLYWYRQALGQGPEFLTYFNYEAQQDKSGLPNDRFSAERPEGSISTLTIQRTEQRDSAMYRCASSFGTGLDEQYFGPGTRLTVT.

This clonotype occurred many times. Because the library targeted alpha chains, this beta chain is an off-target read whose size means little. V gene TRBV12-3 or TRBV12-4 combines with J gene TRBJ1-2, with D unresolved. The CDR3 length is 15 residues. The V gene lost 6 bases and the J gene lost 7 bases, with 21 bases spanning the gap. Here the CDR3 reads CASSQILNGFGGYTF. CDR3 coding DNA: TGTGCCAGCAGCCAGATACTAAACGGGTTTGGTGGCTACACCTTC.

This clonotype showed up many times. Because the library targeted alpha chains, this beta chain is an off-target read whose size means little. CDR3 residues: CATSKRGKGLRDNEQFF. As DNA, the CDR3 is TGTGCCACCAGCAAGAGAGGCAAAGGACTTCGTGACAATGAGCAGTTCTTC. This chain connects TRBV15 to TRBJ2-1; possible D gene TRBD2, 5 bases. Germline V gene data show CDR1 as LNHNV and CDR2 as YYDKDF (reference sequence). V lost 4 bases and J 5 bases, leaving 21 bases between the germline ends. The CDR3 totals 17 residues.

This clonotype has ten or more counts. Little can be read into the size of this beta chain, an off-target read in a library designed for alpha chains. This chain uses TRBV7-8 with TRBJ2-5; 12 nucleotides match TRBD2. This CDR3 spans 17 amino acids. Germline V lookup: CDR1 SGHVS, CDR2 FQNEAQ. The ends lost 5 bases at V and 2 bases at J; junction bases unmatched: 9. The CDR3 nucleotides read TGTGCCAGCAGCCCGGGTACCGGACTAGCGGGACAAGAGACCCAGTACTTC. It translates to CASSPGTGLAGQETQYF.

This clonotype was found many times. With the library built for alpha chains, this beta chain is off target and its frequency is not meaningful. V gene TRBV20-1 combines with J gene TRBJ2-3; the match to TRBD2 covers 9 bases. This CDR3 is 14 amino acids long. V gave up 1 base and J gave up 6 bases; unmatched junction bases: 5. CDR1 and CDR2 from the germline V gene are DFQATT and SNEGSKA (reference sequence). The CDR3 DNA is TGCAGTGCTAGAGTAGCGGGAGTGTCGGATACGCAGTATTTT. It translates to CSARVAGVSDTQYF.

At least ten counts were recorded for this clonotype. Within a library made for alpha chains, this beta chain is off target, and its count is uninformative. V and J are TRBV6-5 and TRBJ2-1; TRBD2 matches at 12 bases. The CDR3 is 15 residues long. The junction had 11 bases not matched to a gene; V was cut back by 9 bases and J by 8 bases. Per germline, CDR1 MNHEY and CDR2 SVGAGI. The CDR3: CASSSGLAGQDEQFF. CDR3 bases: TGTGCCAGTTCCTCAGGACTAGCGGGACAGGATGAGCAGTTCTTC.

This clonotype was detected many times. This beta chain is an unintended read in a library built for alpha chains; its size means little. This CDR3 is CASSVSYGQSNTEAFF. In DNA form, the CDR3 reads TGTGCCAGCAGCGTATCCTATGGACAATCCAACACTGAAGCTTTCTTT. The gene calls are TRBV9 and TRBJ1-1; possibly TRBD1 for D (5 bases). Trimming shortened V by 1 base and J by 2 bases, and 15 bases separated the two germline ends. Germline loops: CDR1 SGDLS, CDR2 YYNGEE. The CDR3 runs to 16 residues.

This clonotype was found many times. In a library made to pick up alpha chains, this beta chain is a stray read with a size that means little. The CDR3 loop is CASSQEAQFNQPQHF. The CDR3 nucleotides are TGCGCCAGCAGCCAAGAGGCACAGTTCAATCAGCCCCAGCATTTT. The chain uses TRBV4-1 and TRBJ1-5; D gene uncertain. V lost 0 bases and J 3 bases, leaving 9 bases between the germline ends. Germline V lookup: CDR1 MGHRA, CDR2 YSYEKL. The CDR3 totals 15 residues.

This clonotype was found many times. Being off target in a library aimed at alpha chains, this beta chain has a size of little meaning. The CDR3 here is CASSLGDGSEQFF. DNA for the CDR3: TGTGCCAGCAGCTTAGGAGACGGCAGTGAGCAGTTCTTC. J is TRBJ2-1 and V is TRBV11-2, with D uncertain. Germline-derived CDR1 and CDR2 are SGHAT and FQNNGV. V lost 1 base, J lost 9 bases, and 10 bases lay in between. CDR3 length: 13 residues.

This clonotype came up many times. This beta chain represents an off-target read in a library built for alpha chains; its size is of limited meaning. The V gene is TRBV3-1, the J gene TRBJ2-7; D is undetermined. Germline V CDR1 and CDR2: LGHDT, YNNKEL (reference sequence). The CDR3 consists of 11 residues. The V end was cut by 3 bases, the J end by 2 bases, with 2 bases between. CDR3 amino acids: CASSHAYEQYF. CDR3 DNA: TGTGCCAGCAGCCACGCCTACGAGCAGTACTTC.

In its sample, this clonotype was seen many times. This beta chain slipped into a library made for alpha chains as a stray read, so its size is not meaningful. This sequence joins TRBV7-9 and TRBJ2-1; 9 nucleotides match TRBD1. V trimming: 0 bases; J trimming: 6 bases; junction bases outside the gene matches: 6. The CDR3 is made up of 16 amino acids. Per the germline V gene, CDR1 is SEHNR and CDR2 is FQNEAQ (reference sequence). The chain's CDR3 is CASSLAGTGIINEQFF. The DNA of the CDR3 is TGTGCCAGCAGCTTAGCCGGGACAGGGATAATCAATGAGCAGTTCTTC. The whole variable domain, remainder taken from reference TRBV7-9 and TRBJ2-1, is DTGVSQNPRHKITKRGQNVTFRCDPISEHNRLYWYRQTLGQGPEFLTYFQNEAQLEKSRLLSDRFSAERPKGSFSTLEIQRTEQGDSAMYLCASSLAGTGIINEQFFGPGTRLTVL.

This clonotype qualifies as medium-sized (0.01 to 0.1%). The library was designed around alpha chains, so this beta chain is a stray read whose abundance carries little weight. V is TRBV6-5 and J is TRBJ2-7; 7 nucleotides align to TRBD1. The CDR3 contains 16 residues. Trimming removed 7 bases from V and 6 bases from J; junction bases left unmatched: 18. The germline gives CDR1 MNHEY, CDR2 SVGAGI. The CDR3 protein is CASTARGPGSLREQYF. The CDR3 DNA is TGTGCCAGCACCGCGAGGGGGCCGGGATCCTTACGCGAGCAGTACTTC.

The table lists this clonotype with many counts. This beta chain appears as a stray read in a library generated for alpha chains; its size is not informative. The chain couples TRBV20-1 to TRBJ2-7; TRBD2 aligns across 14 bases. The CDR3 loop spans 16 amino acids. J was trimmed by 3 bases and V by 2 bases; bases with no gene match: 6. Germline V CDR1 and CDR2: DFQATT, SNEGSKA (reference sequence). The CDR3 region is CSARPLGTSGSYEQYF. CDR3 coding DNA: TGCAGTGCTAGACCGTTGGGGACTAGCGGGAGCTACGAGCAGTACTTC.

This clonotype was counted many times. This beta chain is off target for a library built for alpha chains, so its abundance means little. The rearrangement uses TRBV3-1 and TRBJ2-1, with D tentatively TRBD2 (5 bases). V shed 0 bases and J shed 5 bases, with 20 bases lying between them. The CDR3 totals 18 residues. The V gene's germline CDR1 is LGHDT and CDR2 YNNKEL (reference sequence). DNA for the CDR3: TGTGCCAGCAGCCAAGATAATGGTGGTGGCGGGCTGCACAATGAGCAGTTCTTC. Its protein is CASSQDNGGGGLHNEQFF.

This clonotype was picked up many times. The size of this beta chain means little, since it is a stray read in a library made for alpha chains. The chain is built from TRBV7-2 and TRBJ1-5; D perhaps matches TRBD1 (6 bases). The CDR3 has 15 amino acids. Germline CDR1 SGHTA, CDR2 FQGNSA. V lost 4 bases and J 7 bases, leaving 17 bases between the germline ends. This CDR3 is CASSSSRGHGQPQHF. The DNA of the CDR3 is TGTGCCAGCAGCTCATCCCGGGGGCATGGACAGCCCCAGCATTTT. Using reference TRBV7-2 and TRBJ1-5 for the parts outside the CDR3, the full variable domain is GAGVSQSPSNKVTEKGKDVELRCDPISGHTALYWYRQSLGQGLEFLIYFQGNSAPDKSGLPSDRFSAERTGGSVSTLTIQRTQQEDSAVYLCASSSSRGHGQPQHFGDGTRLSIL.

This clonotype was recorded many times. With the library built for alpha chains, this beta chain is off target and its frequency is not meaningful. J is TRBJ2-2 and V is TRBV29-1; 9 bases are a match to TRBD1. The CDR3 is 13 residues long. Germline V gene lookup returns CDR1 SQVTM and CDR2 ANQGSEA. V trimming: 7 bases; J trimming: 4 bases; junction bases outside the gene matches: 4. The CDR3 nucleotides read TGCAGCGCTGACAGGGGGGGCACCGGGGAGCTGTTTTTT. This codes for CSADRGGTGELFF.

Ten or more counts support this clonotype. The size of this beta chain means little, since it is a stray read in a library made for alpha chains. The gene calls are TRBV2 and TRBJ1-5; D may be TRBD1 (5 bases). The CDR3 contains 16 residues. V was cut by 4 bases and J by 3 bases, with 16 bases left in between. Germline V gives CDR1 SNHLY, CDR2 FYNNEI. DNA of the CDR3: TGTGCCAGCAGTGGTGGTGCAGGGAGGGACAATCAGCCCCAGCATTTT. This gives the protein CASSGGAGRDNQPQHF. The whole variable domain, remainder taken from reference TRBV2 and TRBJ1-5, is EPEVTQTPSHQVTQMGQEVILRCVPISNHLYFYWYRQILGQKVEFLVSFYNNEISEKSEIFDDQFSVERPDGSNFTLKIRSTKLEDSAMYFCASSGGAGRDNQPQHFGDGTRLSIL.

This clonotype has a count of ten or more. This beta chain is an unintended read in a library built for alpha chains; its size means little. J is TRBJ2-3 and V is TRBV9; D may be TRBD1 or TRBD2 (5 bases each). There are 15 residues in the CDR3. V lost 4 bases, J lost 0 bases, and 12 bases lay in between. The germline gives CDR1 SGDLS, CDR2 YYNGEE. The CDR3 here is CASSTWDLSTDTQYF. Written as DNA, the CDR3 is TGTGCCAGCAGCACCTGGGACCTTAGCACAGATACGCAGTATTTT.

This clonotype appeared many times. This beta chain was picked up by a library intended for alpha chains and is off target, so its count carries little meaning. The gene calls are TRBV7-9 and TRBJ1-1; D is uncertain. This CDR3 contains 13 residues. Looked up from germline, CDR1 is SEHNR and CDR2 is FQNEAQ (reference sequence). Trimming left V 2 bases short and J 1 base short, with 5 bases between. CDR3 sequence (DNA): TGTGCCAGCAGCTTAAGAGGGAACACTGAAGCTTTCTTT. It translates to CASSLRGNTEAFF.

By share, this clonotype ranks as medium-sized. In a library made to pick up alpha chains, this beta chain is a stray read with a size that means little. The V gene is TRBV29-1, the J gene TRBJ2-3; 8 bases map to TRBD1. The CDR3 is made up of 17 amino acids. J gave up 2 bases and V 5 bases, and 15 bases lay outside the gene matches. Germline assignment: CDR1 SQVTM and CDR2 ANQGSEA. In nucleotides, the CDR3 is TGCAGCGTTTCTGCCTCCTCCCGGACAGGGCCCACAGATACGCAGTATTTT. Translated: CSVSASSRTGPTDTQYF.

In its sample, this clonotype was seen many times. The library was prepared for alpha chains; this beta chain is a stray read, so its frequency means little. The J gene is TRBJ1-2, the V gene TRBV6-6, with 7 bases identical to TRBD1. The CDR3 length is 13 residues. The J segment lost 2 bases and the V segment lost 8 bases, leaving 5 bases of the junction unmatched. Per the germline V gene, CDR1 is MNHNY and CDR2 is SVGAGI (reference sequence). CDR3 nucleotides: TGTGCCAGCGCACCGGACAGGAACTATGGCTACACCTTC. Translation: CASAPDRNYGYTF.

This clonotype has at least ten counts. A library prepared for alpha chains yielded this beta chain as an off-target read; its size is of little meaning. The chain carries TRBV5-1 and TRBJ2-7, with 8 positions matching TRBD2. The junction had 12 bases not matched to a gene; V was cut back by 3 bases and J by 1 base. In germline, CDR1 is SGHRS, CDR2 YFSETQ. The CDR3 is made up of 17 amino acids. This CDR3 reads CASSSVALTSGSYEQYF. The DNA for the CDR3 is TGCGCCAGCAGCTCCGTCGCCCTTACTAGCGGTTCCTACGAGCAGTACTTC.

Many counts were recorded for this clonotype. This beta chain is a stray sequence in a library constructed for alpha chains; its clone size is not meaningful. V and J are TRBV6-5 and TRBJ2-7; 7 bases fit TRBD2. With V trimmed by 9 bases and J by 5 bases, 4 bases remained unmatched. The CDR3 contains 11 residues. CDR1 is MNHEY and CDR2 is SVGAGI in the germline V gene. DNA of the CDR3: TGTGCCAGTTCGGGAGGACACGAGCAGTACTTC. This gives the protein CASSGGHEQYF.